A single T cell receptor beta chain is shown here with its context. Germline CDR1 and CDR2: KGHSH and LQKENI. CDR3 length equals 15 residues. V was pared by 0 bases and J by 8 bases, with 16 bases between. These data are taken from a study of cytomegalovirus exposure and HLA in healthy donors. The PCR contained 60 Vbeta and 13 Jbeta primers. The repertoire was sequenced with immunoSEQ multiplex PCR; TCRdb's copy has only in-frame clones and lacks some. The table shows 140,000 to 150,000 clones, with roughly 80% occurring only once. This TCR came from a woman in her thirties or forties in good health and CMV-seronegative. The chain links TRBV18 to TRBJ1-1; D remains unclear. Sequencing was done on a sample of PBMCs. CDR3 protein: CASSPPAATVGEAFF. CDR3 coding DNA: TGTGCCAGCTCACCACCAGCAGCTACAGTTGGGGAAGCTTTCTTT.